This T cell receptor (beta chain) stems from a study of blood T cells in healthy people across ages. They isolated at least 7 million PBMCs from each sample. Primers used in a second PCR of roughly 6 to 11 cycles were a sample-barcoded 5' primer and a J-beta primer mix. At least 3 million CDR3-containing paired-end reads were obtained per sample. MiXCR, applied by TCRdb to the 5' RACE reads, yields one record per CDR3 protein. The profile covers 1,500,000 or so distinct CDR3 sequences, with roughly 43% appearing a single time and approximately 4.1% taken by the ten largest. This clonotype has just a few counts. This CDR3 has 12 amino acids. Germline CDR1 reads DFQATT; CDR2 reads SNEGSKA (reference sequence). Trimming removed 3 bases at V and 4 bases at J, with 9 bases between.

The source of this sequence is a woman aged 18-35 years in good health. The specimen was blood. The chain combines TRBV20-1 with TRBJ1-2; TRBD1 might be the D (5 bases). This CDR3 reads CSASQGFYGYTF. The CDR3 DNA reads TGCAGTGCTAGTCAGGGTTTCTATGGCTACACCTTC.